One and the same sample provided the 8 T cell receptor beta chains below, sequenced in a study of human T cells and chemical hapten exposure. TCRdb re-analysed the RACE reads in MiXCR, keeping a single row per CDR3 protein. The sample includes roughly 97,000 distinct CDR3 sequences, roughly a quarter of them seen just once. Time point: patch test 3, about 24 weeks after DPC sensitization. Treatment of the sample: therapeutic diphenylcyclopropenone sensitization with weekly scalp DPC. The sample here was whole blood, taken in connection with sensitization to the hapten diphenylcyclopropenone (DPC). All receptors derive from a man aged 35 to 55 with alopecia areata. Some clones in this sample may be carry-over from other donors' samples.

The chain has TRBV2 and TRBJ1-3, with 8 bases lining up with TRBD1. Germline-derived CDR1 and CDR2 are SNHLY and FYNNEI. The ends lost 8 bases at V and 0 bases at J; junction bases unmatched: 6. CDR3 length: 15 amino acids. The CDR3 protein is CASSGQAYSGNTIYF. The CDR3 DNA is TGTGCCAGCTCGGGACAGGCGTACTCTGGAAACACCATATATTTT.

This clonotype was picked up a small number of times. The V call is TRBV7-9, the J call TRBJ2-1, with D perhaps matching TRBD2 (6 bases). The V gene's germline CDR1 is SEHNR and CDR2 FQNEAQ (reference sequence). The V end was cut by 4 bases, the J end by 8 bases, with 18 bases between. This CDR3 contains 15 residues. In DNA form, the CDR3 reads TGTGCCAGCAGCTCACTGACTAGTTTTGTGGATGAGCAGTTCTTC. Translated, it gives CASSSLTSFVDEQFF.

The chain uses TRBV27 and TRBJ2-7; D possibly corresponds to TRBD2 (5 bases). V lost 6 bases and J lost 0, with 12 bases in between. This CDR3 is built from 14 residues. Germline V gene data show CDR1 as MNHEY and CDR2 as SMNVEV (reference sequence). The DNA of the CDR3 is TGTGCCAGCAGATACGGGGATAGCTCCTACGAGCAGTACTTC. Its protein is CASRYGDSSYEQYF.

This clonotype was picked up a small number of times. In DNA, the CDR3 is TGCAGTGCTAGAGATGCTAGCGGGAGTAGATCCTACGAGCAGTACTTC. The encoded protein is CSARDASGSRSYEQYF. The chain joins TRBV20-1 to TRBJ2-7; TRBD2 agrees at 10 bases. In germline, CDR1 is DFQATT, CDR2 SNEGSKA (reference sequence). The CDR3 sequence is 16 residues long. V gave up 0 bases and J gave up 1 base; unmatched junction bases: 6.

V and J are TRBV4-1 and TRBJ2-1, with no clear D. The CDR3 consists of 15 residues. Trimming removed 3 bases from V and 0 bases from J, with 9 bases in between. Germline CDR1 reads MGHRA; CDR2 reads YSYEKL. CDR3 DNA: TGCGCCAGCAGCCACGGCCCGAGCTCCTACAATGAGCAGTTCTTC. It translates to CASSHGPSSYNEQFF.

In its sample, this clonotype was seen a few times. This chain uses TRBV4-2 with TRBJ2-7, with D perhaps TRBD2 (6 bases). CDR1 is LGHNA, CDR2 YNFKEQ, per germline. V lost 5 bases and J 7 bases, leaving 24 bases between the germline ends. This CDR3 has 16 residues. The CDR3 region is CASSERTGDYFREQYF. CDR3 in DNA: TGTGCCAGCAGCGAAAGGACGGGGGATTACTTCAGAGAGCAGTACTTC.

The chain couples TRBV9 to TRBJ2-3; D remains unclear. The ends were cut back, 4 bases at V and 4 bases at J, with 10 bases in the middle. The CDR3 extends over 13 amino acids. From germline, CDR1 is SGDLS and CDR2 YYNGEE. CDR3 protein: CASSSHSADTQYF. CDR3 nucleotides: TGTGCCAGCAGCTCACACAGCGCAGATACGCAGTATTTT.

The chain links TRBV6-1 to TRBJ1-5; the match to TRBD1 covers 7 bases. V lost 6 bases and J lost 4; bases outside the gene matches: 3. Germline V gene data show CDR1 as MNHNS and CDR2 as SASEGT. The CDR3 extends over 13 amino acids. The CDR3 spells CASRGTANQPQHF. The DNA for the CDR3 is TGTGCCAGCAGGGGGACAGCAAATCAGCCCCAGCATTTT.